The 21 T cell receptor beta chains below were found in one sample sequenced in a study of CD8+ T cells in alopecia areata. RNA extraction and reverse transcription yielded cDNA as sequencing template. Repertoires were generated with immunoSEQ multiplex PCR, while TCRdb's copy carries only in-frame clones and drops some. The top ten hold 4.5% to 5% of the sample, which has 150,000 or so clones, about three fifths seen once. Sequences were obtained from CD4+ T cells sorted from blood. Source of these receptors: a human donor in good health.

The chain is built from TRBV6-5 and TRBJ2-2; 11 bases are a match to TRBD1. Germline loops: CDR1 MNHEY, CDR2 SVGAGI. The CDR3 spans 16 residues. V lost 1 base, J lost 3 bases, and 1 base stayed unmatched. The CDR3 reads CASSYLGQGDTGELFF. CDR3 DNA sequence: TGTGCCAGCAGTTACTTGGGACAGGGGGACACCGGGGAGCTGTTTTTT.

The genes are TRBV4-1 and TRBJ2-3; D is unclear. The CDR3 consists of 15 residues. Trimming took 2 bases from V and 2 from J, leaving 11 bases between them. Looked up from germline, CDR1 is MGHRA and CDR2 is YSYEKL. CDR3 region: CASSQQITDTDTQYF. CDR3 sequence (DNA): TGCGCCAGCAGCCAACAGATTACCGACACAGATACGCAGTATTTT.

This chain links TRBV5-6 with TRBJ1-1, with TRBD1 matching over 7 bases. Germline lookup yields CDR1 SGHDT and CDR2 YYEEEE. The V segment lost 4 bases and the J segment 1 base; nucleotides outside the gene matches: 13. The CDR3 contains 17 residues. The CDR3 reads CASSPAHRGRGNTEAFF. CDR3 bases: TGTGCCAGCAGCCCGGCCCACAGGGGAAGGGGGAACACTGAAGCTTTCTTT.

CDR3 loop: CSVSLAMAGELFF. Here the CDR3 DNA reads TGCAGCGTCTCACTAGCGATGGCGGGGGAGCTGTTTTTT. The J gene is TRBJ2-2, the V gene TRBV29-1; TRBD2 agrees at 7 bases. The CDR3 has 13 residues. V dropped 6 bases and J dropped 8; count of bases not matched to a gene: 9. Germline V lookup: CDR1 SQVTM, CDR2 ANQGSEA.

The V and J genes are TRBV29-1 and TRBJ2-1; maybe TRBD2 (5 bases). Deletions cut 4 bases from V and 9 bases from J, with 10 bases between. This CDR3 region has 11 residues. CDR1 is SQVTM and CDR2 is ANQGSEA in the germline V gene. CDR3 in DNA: TGCAGCGTTGGGGGAGTGGGTGAGCAGTTCTTC. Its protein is CSVGGVGEQFF.

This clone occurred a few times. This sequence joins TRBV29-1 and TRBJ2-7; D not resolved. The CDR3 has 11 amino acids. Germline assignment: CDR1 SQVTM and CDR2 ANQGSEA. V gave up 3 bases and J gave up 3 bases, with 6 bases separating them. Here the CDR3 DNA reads TGCAGCGTTGAGGTTTTCTACGAGCAGTACTTC. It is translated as CSVEVFYEQYF.

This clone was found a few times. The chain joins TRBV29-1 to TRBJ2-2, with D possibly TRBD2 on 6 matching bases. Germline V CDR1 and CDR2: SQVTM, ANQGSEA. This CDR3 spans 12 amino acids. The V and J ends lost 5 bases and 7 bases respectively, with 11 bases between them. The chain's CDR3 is CSVRESVGELFF. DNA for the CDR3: TGCAGCGTTCGGGAGTCGGTCGGGGAGCTGTTTTTT.

CDR3 region: CASGQTDTQYF. CDR3 in DNA: TGTGCCAGCGGGCAGACAGATACGCAGTATTTT. The chain uses TRBV6-5 and TRBJ2-3, with D unresolved. The V end lost 8 bases, the J end lost 3 bases, and 6 bases lay between the germline ends. This CDR3 spans 11 amino acids. Germline-derived CDR1 and CDR2 are MNHEY and SVGAGI.

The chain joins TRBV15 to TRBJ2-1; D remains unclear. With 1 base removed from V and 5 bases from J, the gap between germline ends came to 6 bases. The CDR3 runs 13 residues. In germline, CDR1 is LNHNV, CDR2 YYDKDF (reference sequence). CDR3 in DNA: TGTGCCACCAGCAGAGGCTTCCACAATGAGCAGTTCTTC. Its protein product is CATSRGFHNEQFF.

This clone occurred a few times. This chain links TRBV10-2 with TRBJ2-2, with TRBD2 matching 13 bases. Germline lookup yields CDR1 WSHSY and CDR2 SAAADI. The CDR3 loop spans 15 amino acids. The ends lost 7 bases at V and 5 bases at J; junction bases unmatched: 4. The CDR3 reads CASKPGLAGTGELFF. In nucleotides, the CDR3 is TGCGCCAGCAAGCCGGGACTAGCGGGGACCGGGGAGCTGTTTTTT.

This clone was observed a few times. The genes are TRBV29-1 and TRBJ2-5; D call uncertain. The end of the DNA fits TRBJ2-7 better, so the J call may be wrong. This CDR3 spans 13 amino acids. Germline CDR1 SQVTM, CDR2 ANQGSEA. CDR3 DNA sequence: TGCAGCGTTGAAGATCCCGTTAAGTACGAGCAGTACTTC. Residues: CSVEDPVKYEQYF.

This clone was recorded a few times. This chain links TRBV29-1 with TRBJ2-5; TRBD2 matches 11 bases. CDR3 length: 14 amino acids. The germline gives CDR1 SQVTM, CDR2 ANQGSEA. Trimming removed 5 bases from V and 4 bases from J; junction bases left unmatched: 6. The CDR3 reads CSVLPLAGGETQYF. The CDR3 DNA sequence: TGCAGCGTTCTTCCCCTAGCGGGAGGAGAGACCCAGTACTTC.

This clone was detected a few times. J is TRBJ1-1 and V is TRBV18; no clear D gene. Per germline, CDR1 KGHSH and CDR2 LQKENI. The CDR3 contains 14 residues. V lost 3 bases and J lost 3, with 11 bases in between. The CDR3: CASSPRVGHTEAFF. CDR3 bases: TGTGCCAGCTCACCCCGGGTCGGACACACTGAAGCTTTCTTT.

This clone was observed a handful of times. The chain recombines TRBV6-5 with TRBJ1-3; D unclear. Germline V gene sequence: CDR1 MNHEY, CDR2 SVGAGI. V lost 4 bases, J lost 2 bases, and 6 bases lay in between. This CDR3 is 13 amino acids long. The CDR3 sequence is CASSWQAGNTIYF. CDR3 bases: TGTGCCAGCAGTTGGCAGGCTGGAAACACCATATATTTT.

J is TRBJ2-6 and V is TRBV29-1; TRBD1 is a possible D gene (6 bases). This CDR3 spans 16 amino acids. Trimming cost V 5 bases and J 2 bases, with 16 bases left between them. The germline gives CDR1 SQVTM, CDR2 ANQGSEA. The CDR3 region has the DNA TGCAGCGTTTTGGGGATCAGGGGCGCTGGGGCCAACGTCCTGACTTTC. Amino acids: CSVLGIRGAGANVLTF.

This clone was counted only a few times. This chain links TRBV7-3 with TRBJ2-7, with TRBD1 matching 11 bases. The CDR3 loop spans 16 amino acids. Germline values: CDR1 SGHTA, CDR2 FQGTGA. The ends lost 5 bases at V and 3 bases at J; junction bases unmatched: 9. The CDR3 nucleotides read TGTGCCAGCAGCCCCCGGAGGACAGGGGGCATCTACGAGCAGTACTTC. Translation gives CASSPRRTGGIYEQYF.

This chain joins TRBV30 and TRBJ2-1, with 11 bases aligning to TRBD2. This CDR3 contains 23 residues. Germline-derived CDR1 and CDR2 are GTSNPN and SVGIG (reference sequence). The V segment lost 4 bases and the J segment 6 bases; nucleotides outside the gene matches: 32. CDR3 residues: CAWKGDRWDLLAGGPETFNEQFF. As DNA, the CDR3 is TGTGCCTGGAAAGGAGATAGGTGGGACCTATTAGCGGGAGGGCCGGAAACTTTCAATGAGCAGTTCTTC.

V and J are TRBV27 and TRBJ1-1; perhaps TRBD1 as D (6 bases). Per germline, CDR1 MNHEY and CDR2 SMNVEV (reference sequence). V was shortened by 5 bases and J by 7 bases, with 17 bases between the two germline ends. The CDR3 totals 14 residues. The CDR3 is CASSLQGQGNEAFF. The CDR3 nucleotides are TGTGCCAGCAGTCTGCAGGGTCAGGGGAATGAAGCTTTCTTT.

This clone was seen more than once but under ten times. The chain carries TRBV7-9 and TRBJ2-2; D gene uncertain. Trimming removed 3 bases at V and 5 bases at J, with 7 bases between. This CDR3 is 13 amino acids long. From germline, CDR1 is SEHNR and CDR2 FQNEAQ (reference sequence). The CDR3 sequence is CASSFLGTGELFF. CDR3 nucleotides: TGTGCCAGCAGCTTCCTCGGGACCGGGGAGCTGTTTTTT.

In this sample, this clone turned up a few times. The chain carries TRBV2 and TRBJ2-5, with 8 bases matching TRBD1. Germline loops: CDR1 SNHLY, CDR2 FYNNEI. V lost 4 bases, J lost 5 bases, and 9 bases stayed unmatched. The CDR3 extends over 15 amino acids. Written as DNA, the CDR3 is TGTGCCAGCAGTGGCGGACAGGGAGTAGTGGAGACCCAGTACTTC. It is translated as CASSGGQGVVETQYF.

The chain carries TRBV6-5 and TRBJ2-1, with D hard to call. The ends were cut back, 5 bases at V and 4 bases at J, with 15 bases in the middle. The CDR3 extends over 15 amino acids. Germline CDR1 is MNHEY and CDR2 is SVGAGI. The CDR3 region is CASSPTYLPYNEQFF. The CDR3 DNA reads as TGTGCCAGCAGTCCCACCTATTTACCGTACAATGAGCAGTTCTTC.